One and the same sample provided the 6 T cell receptor beta chains below, sequenced in a study of identical twins. TCRdb re-derived calls from the 5' RACE reads in MiXCR, one entry per CDR3 protein. Among around 230,000 distinct CDR3 sequences, over 8% were seen once, and the ten largest hold 4.5% to 5.5%. The sequencing input was memory (CD45RO+) T cells sorted from blood. The receptor source for this set is a woman between 18 and 29 years old in good health.

The chain uses TRBV18 and TRBJ1-2; no definite D call. Germline loops: CDR1 KGHSH, CDR2 LQKENI. V lost 2 bases and J 6 bases, leaving 4 bases between the germline ends. The CDR3 has 11 residues. The CDR3 DNA is TGTGCCAGCTCACCAAGCGATGGCTACACCTTC. Encoded protein: CASSPSDGYTF.

The sample holds many counts of this clonotype. J is TRBJ2-2 and V is TRBV6-2 or TRBV6-3; TRBD1 or TRBD2 may be the D gene (5 bases each). The germline CDR1 and CDR2 sequences are MNHEY and SVGEGT. The CDR3 loop spans 17 amino acids. The V end lost 0 bases, the J end lost 1 base, and 12 bases lay between the germline ends. CDR3 sequence (DNA): TGTGCCAGCAGTTACTCGATTGGGACCCTGAACACCGGGGAGCTGTTTTTT. Its translation: CASSYSIGTLNTGELFF.

Ten or more counts support this clonotype. The chain employs TRBV7-2 and TRBJ2-1, with 10 bases aligning to TRBD2. V was pared by 4 bases and J by 9 bases, with 12 bases of the junction left unmatched. This CDR3 contains 16 residues. The germline V gene encodes CDR1 SGHTA and CDR2 FQGNSA. The CDR3, as DNA: TGTGCCAGCAGCTCGATCCTCCTAGCGGGAGTAGGTGAGCAGTTCTTC. Translated: CASSSILLAGVGEQFF. Supplemented by reference TRBV7-2 and TRBJ2-1, the full variable domain reads GAGVSQSPSNKVTEKGKDVELRCDPISGHTALYWYRQSLGQGLEFLIYFQGNSAPDKSGLPSDRFSAERTGGSVSTLTIQRTQQEDSAVYLCASSSILLAGVGEQFFGPGTRLTVL.

In this sample, this clonotype turned up many times. The chain employs TRBV29-1 and TRBJ1-2, with TRBD1 as a possible D gene (5 bases). The CDR3 totals 11 residues. Trimming took 6 bases from V and 8 from J, leaving 13 bases between them. Germline V lookup: CDR1 SQVTM, CDR2 ANQGSEA. The CDR3, as DNA: TGCAGCGTGGACACGGCGTGGGGCTACACCTTC. Amino acids: CSVDTAWGYTF.

This clonotype was found a few times. This chain joins TRBV18 and TRBJ2-1; 7 bases map to TRBD2. Unmatched junction bases numbered 2, after V lost 3 bases and J lost 3 bases. Germline V gene sequence: CDR1 KGHSH, CDR2 LQKENI. This CDR3 contains 14 residues. DNA for the CDR3: TGTGCCAGCTCACCGCAGCGGGACTACAATGAGCAGTTCTTC. Residues: CASSPQRDYNEQFF.

The V call is TRBV7-2, the J call TRBJ2-7; 9 bases are shared with TRBD2. Germline loops: CDR1 SGHTA, CDR2 FQGNSA. CDR3 length equals 17 residues. V was clipped by 5 bases and J by 3 bases; unmatched bases: 14. In DNA form, the CDR3 reads TGTGCCAGCAGCCCCTCCCCCGGGACTAGCTCGTACTACGAGCAGTACTTC. Its translation is CASSPSPGTSSYYEQYF.